The 14 T cell receptor beta chains in this list originate from one sample, sequenced in a study of blood T cell repertoires in COVID-19. The table came from immunoSEQ multiplex PCR; TCRdb's copy has only in-frame clones and leaves some out. This sample has under 200,000 clones, with about 80% found just once. The specimen was peripheral blood. The origin of the receptors is a human donor in a cohort sampled during active COVID-19.

This chain uses TRBV28 with TRBJ2-6; no clear D. The V and J ends lost 5 bases and 4 bases respectively, with 3 bases between them. There are 12 residues in the CDR3. Germline V gene data show CDR1 as MDHEN and CDR2 as SYDVKM. The DNA for the CDR3 is TGTGCCAGCAGTCCGGGGGCCAACGTCCTGACTTTC. Residues: CASSPGANVLTF.

In this sample, this clone turned up a few times. This chain links TRBV11-3 with TRBJ2-5; no reliable D call. The ends were cut back, 1 base at V and 7 bases at J, with 19 bases in the middle. Germline V gene lookup returns CDR1 SGHNT and CDR2 YENEEA. This CDR3 has 16 amino acids. The CDR3 spells CASSLVDRTAAATQYF. Written as DNA, the CDR3 is TGTGCCAGCAGCTTAGTTGATCGTACGGCCGCGGCGACCCAGTACTTC.

The rearrangement joins TRBV5-1 to TRBJ2-3, with TRBD2 matching 7 bases. Germline trimming cut 5 bases from V and 0 bases from J; bases unmatched to any gene: 9. The CDR3 is 16 residues long. Germline CDR1 SGHRS, CDR2 YFSETQ. CDR3 in amino acids: CASRALAAPSTDTQYF. For the CDR3, the DNA is TGCGCCAGCAGAGCTCTAGCGGCCCCTAGCACAGATACGCAGTATTTT.

The chain carries TRBV28 and TRBJ2-2, with 9 positions matching TRBD1. V lost 3 bases, J lost 6 bases, and 5 bases stayed unmatched. The CDR3 loop spans 15 amino acids. Per the germline V gene, CDR1 is MDHEN and CDR2 is SYDVKM. Here the CDR3 reads CASSLGGQGSGELFF. CDR3 DNA sequence: TGTGCCAGCAGTTTGGGGGGACAGGGATCCGGGGAGCTGTTTTTT.

J is TRBJ2-1 and V is TRBV2; maybe TRBD2 (6 bases). CDR1 and CDR2 (germline): SNHLY, FYNNEI. Trimming left V 3 bases short and J 4 bases short, with 10 bases between. The CDR3 length is 14 residues. The CDR3 region is CASSDRDSYNEQFF. CDR3 coding DNA: TGTGCCAGCAGTGACAGGGACTCTTACAATGAGCAGTTCTTC.

The rearrangement links TRBV27 to TRBJ1-3, with unresolved D. V shed 10 bases and J shed 2 bases, with 15 bases lying between them. Germline V gives CDR1 MNHEY, CDR2 SMNVEV (reference sequence). This CDR3 region has 14 residues. CDR3 sequence (DNA): TGTGCCACCCGCCAGGCCGGGGCTGGAAACACCATATATTTT. Protein product: CATRQAGAGNTIYF.

The chain carries TRBV29-1 and TRBJ2-6; D may be TRBD2 (6 bases). The CDR3 is 16 residues long. Germline values: CDR1 SQVTM, CDR2 ANQGSEA. The V end was cut by 4 bases, the J end by 0 bases, with 13 bases between. CDR3 protein: CSVGGGMSSGANVLTF. The DNA for the CDR3 is TGCAGCGTTGGCGGAGGGATGAGCTCTGGGGCCAACGTCCTGACTTTC.

The chain carries TRBV7-2 and TRBJ2-7, with D hard to call. The CDR3 covers 13 residues. Germline V lookup: CDR1 SGHTA, CDR2 FQGNSA. Trimming took off 4 bases at V and 6 bases at J, with 13 bases between the two ends. The CDR3 sequence is CASSSAWSSEQYF. In nucleotides, the CDR3 is TGTGCCAGCAGCTCCGCATGGAGTTCCGAGCAGTACTTC.

The gene calls are TRBV6-6 and TRBJ1-1; no clear D. Trimming pared 2 bases from V and 11 bases from J, leaving 9 bases between. This CDR3 spans 11 amino acids. Germline V gene data show CDR1 as MNHNY and CDR2 as SVGAGI (reference sequence). CDR3 sequence reads: CASSYSTEAFF. DNA for the CDR3: TGTGCCAGCAGTTACAGTACCGAGGCTTTCTTT.

This clone came up once. V gene TRBV7-8 combines with J gene TRBJ2-7; D not resolved. V shed 3 bases and J shed 3 bases, with 6 bases lying between them. The CDR3 extends over 12 amino acids. The V gene's germline CDR1 is SGHVS and CDR2 FQNEAQ. Here the CDR3 reads CASSFAGYEQYF. The CDR3 nucleotides are TGTGCCAGCAGCTTTGCCGGCTACGAGCAGTACTTC.

In DNA form, the CDR3 reads TGTGCCAGCAGCGTAGTCGGGGGAACCTCGAACACCGGGGAGCTGTTTTTT. Residues: CASSVVGGTSNTGELFF. The rearrangement uses TRBV9 and TRBJ2-2, with TRBD2 as a possible D gene (6 bases). This CDR3 spans 17 amino acids. Trimming removed 0 bases at V and 0 bases at J, with 12 bases between. Germline CDR1 SGDLS, CDR2 YYNGEE.

This clone was counted once. The chain couples TRBV7-3 to TRBJ2-1; TRBD2 agrees at 8 bases. The CDR3 is made up of 16 amino acids. Germline V gene sequence: CDR1 SGHTA, CDR2 FQGTGA. The V segment lost 0 bases and the J segment 3 bases; nucleotides outside the gene matches: 4. CDR3 in DNA: TGTGCCAGCAGCTTAACTAGCGGGGTTCTCTACAATGAGCAGTTCTTC. Protein product: CASSLTSGVLYNEQFF.

V and J are TRBV6-2 or TRBV6-3 and TRBJ1-5; 8 bases fit TRBD1. Germline loops: CDR1 MNHEY, CDR2 SVGEGT. The CDR3 length is 17 residues. The J segment lost 6 bases and the V segment lost 1 base, leaving 11 bases of the junction unmatched. CDR3 nucleotide sequence: TGTGCCAGCAGTTACTTGCAGACAGGGGCGAGCGGTCAGCCCCAGCATTTT. Its translation is CASSYLQTGASGQPQHF.

The CDR3 is CASSSLAGGAYEQYF. The DNA for the CDR3 is TGTGCCAGCAGTTCACTAGCGGGAGGCGCCTACGAGCAGTACTTC. This chain connects TRBV27 to TRBJ2-7; 12 bases map to TRBD2. This CDR3 has 15 residues. Germline loops: CDR1 MNHEY, CDR2 SMNVEV (reference sequence). After removal of 4 bases from V and 2 bases from J, the junction contained 3 bases not matched to a gene.